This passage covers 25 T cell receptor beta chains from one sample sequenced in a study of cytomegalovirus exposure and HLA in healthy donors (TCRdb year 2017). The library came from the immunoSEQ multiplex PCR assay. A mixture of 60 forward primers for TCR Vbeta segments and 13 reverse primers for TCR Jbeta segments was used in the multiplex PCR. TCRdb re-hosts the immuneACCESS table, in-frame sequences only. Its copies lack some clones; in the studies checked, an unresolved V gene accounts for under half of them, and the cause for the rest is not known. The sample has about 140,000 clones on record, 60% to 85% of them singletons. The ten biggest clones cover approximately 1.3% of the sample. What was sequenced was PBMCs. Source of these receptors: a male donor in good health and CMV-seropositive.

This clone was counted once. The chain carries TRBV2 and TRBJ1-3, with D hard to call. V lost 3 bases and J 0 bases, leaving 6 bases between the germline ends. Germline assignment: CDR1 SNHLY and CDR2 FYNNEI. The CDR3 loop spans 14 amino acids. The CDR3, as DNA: TGTGCCAGCAGTGACGGCGGCTCTGGAAACACCATATATTTT. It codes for CASSDGGSGNTIYF.

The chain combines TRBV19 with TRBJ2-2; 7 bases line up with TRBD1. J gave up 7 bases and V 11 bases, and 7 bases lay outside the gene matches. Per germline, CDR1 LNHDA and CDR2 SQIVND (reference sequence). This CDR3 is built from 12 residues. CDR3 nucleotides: TGTGCCCATCAGGGGGACGGCGGGGAGCTGTTTTTT. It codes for CAHQGDGGELFF.

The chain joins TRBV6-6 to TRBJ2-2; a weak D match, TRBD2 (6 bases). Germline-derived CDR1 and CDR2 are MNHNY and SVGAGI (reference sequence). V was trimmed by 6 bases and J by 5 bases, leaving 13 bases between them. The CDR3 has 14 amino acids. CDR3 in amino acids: CASRTTSGTGELFF. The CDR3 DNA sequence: TGTGCCAGCAGAACCACGAGCGGGACCGGGGAGCTGTTTTTT.

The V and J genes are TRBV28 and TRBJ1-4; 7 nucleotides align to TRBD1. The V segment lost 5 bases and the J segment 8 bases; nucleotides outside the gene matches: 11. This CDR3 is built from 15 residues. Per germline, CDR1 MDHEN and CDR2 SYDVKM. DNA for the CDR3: TGTGCCAGCAGTCAAAGGGACAGCTCGGTGGAAAAACTGTTTTTT. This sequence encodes CASSQRDSSVEKLFF. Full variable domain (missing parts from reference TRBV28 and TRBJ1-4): DVKVTQSSRYLVKRTGEKVFLECVQDMDHENMFWYRQDPGLGLRLIYFSYDVKMKEKGDIPEGYSVSREKKERFSLILESASTNQTSMYLCASSQRDSSVEKLFFGSGTQLSVL.

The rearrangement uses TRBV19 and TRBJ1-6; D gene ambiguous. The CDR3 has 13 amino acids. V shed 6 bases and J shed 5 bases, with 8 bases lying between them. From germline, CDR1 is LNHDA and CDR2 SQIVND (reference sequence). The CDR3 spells CASSSPDNSPLHF. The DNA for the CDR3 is TGTGCCAGTAGCTCCCCCGATAATTCACCCCTCCACTTT.

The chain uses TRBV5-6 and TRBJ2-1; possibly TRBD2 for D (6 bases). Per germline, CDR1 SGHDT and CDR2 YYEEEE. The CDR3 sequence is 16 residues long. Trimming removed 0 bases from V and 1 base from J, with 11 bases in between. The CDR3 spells CASSLAGGKSYNEQFF. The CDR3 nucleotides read TGTGCCAGCAGCTTGGCTGGGGGGAAGTCCTACAATGAGCAGTTCTTC.

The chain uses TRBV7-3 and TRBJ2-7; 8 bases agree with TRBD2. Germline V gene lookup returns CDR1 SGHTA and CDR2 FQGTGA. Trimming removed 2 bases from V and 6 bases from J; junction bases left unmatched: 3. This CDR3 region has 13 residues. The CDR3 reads CASSLGRGGEQYF. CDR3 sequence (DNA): TGTGCCAGCAGCTTAGGTCGGGGGGGCGAGCAGTACTTC.

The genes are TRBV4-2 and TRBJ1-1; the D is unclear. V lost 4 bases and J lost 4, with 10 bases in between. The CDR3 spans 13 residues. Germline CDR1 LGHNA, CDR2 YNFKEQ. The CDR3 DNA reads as TGTGCCAGCAGCCCTCCGGTGAGCACTGAAGCTTTCTTT. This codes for CASSPPVSTEAFF.

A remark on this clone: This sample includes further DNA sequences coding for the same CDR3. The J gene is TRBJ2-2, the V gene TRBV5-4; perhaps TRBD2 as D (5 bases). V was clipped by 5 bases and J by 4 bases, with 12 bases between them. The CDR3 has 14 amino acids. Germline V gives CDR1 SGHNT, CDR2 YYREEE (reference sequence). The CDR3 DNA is TGTGCCAGCAGACTGGCGGGTCTCACCGGGGAGCTGTTTTTT. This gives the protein CASRLAGLTGELFF. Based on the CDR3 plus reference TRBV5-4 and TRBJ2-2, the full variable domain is ETGVTQSPTHLIKTRGQQVTLRCSSQSGHNTVSWYQQALGQGPQFIFQYYREEENGRGNFPPRFSGLQFPNYSSELNVNALELDDSALYLCASRLAGLTGELFFGEGSRLTVL.

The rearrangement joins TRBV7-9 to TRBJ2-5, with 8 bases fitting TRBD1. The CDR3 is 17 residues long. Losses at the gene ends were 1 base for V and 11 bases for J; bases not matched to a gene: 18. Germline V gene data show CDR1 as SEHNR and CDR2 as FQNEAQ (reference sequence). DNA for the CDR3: TGTGCCAGCAGCTTAGGGAACAGGGGGTATACCCATGCGGAGCAGTACTTC. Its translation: CASSLGNRGYTHAEQYF.

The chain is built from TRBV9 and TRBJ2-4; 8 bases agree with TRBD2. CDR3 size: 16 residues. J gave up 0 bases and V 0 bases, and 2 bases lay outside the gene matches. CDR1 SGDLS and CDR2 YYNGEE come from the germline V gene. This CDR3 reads CASSVGAGVAKNIQYF. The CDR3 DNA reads TGTGCCAGCAGCGTAGGAGCGGGGGTAGCCAAAAACATTCAGTACTTC.

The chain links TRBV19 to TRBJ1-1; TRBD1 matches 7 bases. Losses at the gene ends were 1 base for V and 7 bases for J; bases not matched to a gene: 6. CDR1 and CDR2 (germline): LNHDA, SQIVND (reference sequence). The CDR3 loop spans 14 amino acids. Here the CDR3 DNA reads TGTGCCAGTAGTATAGGGAGACAGGGAGGTGAAGCTTTCTTT. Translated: CASSIGRQGGEAFF. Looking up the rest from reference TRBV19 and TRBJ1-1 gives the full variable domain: DGGITQSPKYLFRKEGQNVTLSCEQNLNHDAMYWYRQDPGQGLRLIYYSQIVNDFQKGDIAEGYSVSREKKESFPLTVTSAQKNPTAFYLCASSIGRQGGEAFFGQGTRLTVV.

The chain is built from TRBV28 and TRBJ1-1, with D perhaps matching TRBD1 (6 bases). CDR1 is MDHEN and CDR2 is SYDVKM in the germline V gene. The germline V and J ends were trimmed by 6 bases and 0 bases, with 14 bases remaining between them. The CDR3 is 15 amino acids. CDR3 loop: CASSLAGTLNTEAFF. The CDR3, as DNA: TGTGCCAGCAGCCTCGCCGGGACACTGAACACTGAAGCTTTCTTT.

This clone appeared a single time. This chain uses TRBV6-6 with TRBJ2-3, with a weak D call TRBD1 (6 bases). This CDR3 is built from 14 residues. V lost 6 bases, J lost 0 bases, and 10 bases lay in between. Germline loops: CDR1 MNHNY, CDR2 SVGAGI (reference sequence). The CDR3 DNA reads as TGTGCCAGCAGCCCCGGACAGAGCACAGATACGCAGTATTTT. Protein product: CASSPGQSTDTQYF.

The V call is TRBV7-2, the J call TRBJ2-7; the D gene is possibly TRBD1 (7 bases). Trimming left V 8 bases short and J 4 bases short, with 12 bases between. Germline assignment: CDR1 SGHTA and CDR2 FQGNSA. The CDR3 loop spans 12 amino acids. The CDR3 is CASASGGYEQYF. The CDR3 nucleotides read TGTGCCAGCGCGTCAGGGGGGTACGAGCAGTACTTC.

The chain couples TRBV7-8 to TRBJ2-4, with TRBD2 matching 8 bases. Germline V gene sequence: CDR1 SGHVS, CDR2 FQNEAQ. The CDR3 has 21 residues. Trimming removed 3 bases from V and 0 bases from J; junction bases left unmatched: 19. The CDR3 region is CASSLVFTVTSEQLAKNIQYF. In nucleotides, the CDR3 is TGTGCCAGCAGCTTGGTGTTTACTGTGACTAGCGAACAGTTAGCCAAAAACATTCAGTACTTC.

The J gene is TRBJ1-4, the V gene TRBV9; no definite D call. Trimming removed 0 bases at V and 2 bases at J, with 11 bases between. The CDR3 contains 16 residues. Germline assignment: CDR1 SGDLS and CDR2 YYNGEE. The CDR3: CASSVGRMVTNEKLFF. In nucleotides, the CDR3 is TGTGCCAGCAGCGTAGGGAGGATGGTGACTAATGAAAAACTGTTTTTT. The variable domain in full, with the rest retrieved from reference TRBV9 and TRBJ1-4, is DSGVTQTPKHLITATGQRVTLRCSPRSGDLSVYWYQQSLDQGLQFLIQYYNGEERAKGNILERFSAQQFPDLHSELNLSSLELGDSALYFCASSVGRMVTNEKLFFGSGTQLSVL.

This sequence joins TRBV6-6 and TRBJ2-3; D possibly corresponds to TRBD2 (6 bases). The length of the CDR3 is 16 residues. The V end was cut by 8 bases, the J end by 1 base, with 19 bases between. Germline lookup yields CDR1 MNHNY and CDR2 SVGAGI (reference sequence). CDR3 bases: TGTGCCAGCGCAACGATGGGGGGACCAGGCACAGATACGCAGTATTTT. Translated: CASATMGGPGTDTQYF.

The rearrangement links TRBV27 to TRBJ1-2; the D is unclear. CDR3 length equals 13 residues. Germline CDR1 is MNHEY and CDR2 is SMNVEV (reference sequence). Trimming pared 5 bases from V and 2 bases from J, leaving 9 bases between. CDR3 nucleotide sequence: TGTGCCAGCAGTCCCAGGCTGAACTATGGCTACACCTTC. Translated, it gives CASSPRLNYGYTF.

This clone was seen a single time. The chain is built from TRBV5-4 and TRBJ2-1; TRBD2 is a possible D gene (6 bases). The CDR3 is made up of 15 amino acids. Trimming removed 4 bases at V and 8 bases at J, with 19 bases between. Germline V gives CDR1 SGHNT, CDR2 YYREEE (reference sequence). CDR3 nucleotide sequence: TGTGCCAGCAGCCAAAAACTAGCAGAAGGGCATGAGCAGTTCTTC. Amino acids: CASSQKLAEGHEQFF.

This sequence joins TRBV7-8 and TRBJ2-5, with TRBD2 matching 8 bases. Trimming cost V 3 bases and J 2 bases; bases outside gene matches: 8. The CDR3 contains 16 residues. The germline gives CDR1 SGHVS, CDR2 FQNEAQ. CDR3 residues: CASSLRVAGLQETQYF. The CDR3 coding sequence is TGTGCCAGCAGCTTGAGAGTAGCGGGATTGCAAGAGACCCAGTACTTC.

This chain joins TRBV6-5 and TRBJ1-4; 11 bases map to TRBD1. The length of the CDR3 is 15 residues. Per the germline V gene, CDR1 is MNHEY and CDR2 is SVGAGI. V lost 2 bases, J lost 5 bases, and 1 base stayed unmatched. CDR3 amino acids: CASSYGTGGNEKLFF. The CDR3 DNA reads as TGTGCCAGCAGTTACGGGACAGGGGGGAATGAAAAACTGTTTTTT.

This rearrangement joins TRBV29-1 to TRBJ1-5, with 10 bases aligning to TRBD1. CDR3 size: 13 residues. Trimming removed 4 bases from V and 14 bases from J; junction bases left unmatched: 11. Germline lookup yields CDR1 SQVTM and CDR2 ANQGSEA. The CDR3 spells CSVGGDRGLSEHF. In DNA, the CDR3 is TGCAGCGTTGGCGGGGACAGGGGTCTGTCCGAGCATTTT. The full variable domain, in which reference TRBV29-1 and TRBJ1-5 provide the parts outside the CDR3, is SAVISQKPSRDICQRGTSLTIQCQVDSQVTMMFWYRQQPGQSLTLIATANQGSEATYESGFVIDKFPISRPNLTFSTLTVSNMSPEDSSIYLCSVGGDRGLSEHFGDGTRLSIL.

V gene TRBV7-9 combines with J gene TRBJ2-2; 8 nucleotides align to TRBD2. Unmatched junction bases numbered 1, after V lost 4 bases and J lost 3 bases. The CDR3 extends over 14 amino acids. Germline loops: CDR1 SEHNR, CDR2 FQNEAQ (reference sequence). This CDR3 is CASSSTSDTGELFF. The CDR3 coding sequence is TGTGCCAGCAGCTCGACTAGCGACACCGGGGAGCTGTTTTTT.

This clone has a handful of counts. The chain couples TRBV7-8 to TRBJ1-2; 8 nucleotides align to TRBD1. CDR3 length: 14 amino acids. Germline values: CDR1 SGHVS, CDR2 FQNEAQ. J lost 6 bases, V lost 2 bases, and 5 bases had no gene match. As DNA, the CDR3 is TGTGCCAGCAGCTTAAGTGGACAGGGCGATGGCTACACCTTC. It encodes CASSLSGQGDGYTF.